This TCR beta chain was identified during a study of blood T cells in healthy people across ages. Study observations and caveats: Whereas aged donors had fewer naive CD4+ cells, long-lived donors had more of them and higher diversity.

Isolation yielded PBMCs, at least 7 million per sample, in every case. This CDR3 is 15 amino acids long. Germline CDR1 is SGHKS and CDR2 is YYEKEE (reference sequence). Concerning this clonotype itself: The antigen remains undetermined. The junction does not match germline at one end; this may be a read error.

For the second PCR, which ran for roughly 6 to 11 cycles, a sample-barcoded 5' primer and a J-beta primer mix were used. TCRdb reprocessed the 5' RACE reads via MiXCR and lists one record per CDR3 protein. The sample carries some 900,000 distinct CDR3 sequences, about 48% recorded once. Specimen: blood. The genes are TRBV5-5 and TRBJ2-3; 9 bases are shared with TRBD2. This receptor was taken from a young man in good health. The DNA of the CDR3 is TGTGTCAGCAGCTCGACTAGCGGAAATGTGAATACGCAGTATTTT. Protein product: CVSSSTSGNVNTQYF.